This record covers a single T cell receptor beta chain. The target antigen is unknown. Specified treatment: approximately 9-day PBMC culture with coronavirus spike peptide pools or control peptides (ViraFEST assay). The sample belongs to a study of vaccination and CD4 T cells after COVID-19. Trimming removed 5 bases from V and 4 bases from J, with 13 bases in between. The CDR3 loop spans 13 amino acids. Germline V gene lookup returns CDR1 DFQATT and CDR2 SNEGSKA (reference sequence). The Oncomine TCR Beta short-read assay generated sequence data from the DNA of cultured CD4+ T cells. TCRdb processed the PCR reads anew with MiXCR; each CDR3 protein has one entry. This sample has about 21,000 distinct CDR3 sequences, with around 58% found just once.

The V call is TRBV20-1, the J call TRBJ2-3; D not resolved. Input material: CD4+ T cells from blood, cultured in vitro. This TCR came from a human donor who had recovered from COVID-19. The CDR3 DNA sequence: TGCAGTGCTGGTCCACAAGAGGCAGATACGCAGTATTTT. Its protein is CSAGPQEADTQYF.